The 21 T cell receptor beta chains below come from one sample, sequenced in a study of T cells in Graves' hyperthyroidism and ophthalmopathy. Authors of the study amplified TCR beta CDR3 regions from RNA transcripts. An initial round of RT-PCR targeting the TCR CDR3 relied on the HTBI primer set. TCRdb processed the multiplex PCR reads anew with MiXCR; each CDR3 protein has one entry. Of around 600,000 distinct CDR3 sequences listed, more than 12% are singletons. The specimen sequenced was blood. The receptor source for this set is a woman between 45 and 60 years old with Graves' ophthalmopathy.

There are many counts of this clonotype. This sequence joins TRBV7-9 and TRBJ2-7, with 8 nucleotides matching TRBD2. From germline, CDR1 is SEHNR and CDR2 FQNEAQ (reference sequence). Unmatched junction bases numbered 12, after V lost 0 bases and J lost 2 bases. The CDR3 contains 18 residues. The CDR3 DNA reads as TGTGCCAGCAGCTTAGCGTTCGGGAGGGCGGGAGAAACCTACGAGCAGTACTTC. Amino acid sequence: CASSLAFGRAGETYEQYF.

This clonotype was counted ten times or more. The chain has TRBV11-2 and TRBJ2-7; D uncertain. This CDR3 contains 13 residues. The ends were cut back, 5 bases at V and 4 bases at J, with 12 bases in the middle. Per the germline V gene, CDR1 is SGHAT and CDR2 is FQNNGV. The CDR3 region has the DNA TGTGCCAGCAGCCCAGGTAGCTTGTACGAGCAGTACTTC. This gives the protein CASSPGSLYEQYF.

The chain recombines TRBV6-1 with TRBJ2-7, with 8 bases that match TRBD2. Per the germline V gene, CDR1 is MNHNS and CDR2 is SASEGT. The CDR3 has 14 amino acids. The V and J ends lost 5 bases and 3 bases, in that order; junction bases with no gene match: 6. DNA for the CDR3: TGTGCCAGCAGTAAGAGCGGGAGAGACTACGAGCAGTACTTC. Amino acid sequence: CASSKSGRDYEQYF.

This clonotype has at least ten counts. The chain is built from TRBV6-1 and TRBJ1-5; D gene ambiguous. V shed 10 bases and J shed 0 bases, with 16 bases lying between them. The CDR3 extends over 15 amino acids. Germline lookup yields CDR1 MNHNS and CDR2 SASEGT. CDR3 region: CAIYAKVYSNQPQHF. CDR3 bases: TGTGCCATCTATGCTAAAGTGTATAGCAATCAGCCCCAGCATTTT.

There are many counts of this clonotype. The chain carries TRBV5-1 and TRBJ2-5; D tentatively reads TRBD1 or TRBD2 (5 bases each). CDR1 SGHRS and CDR2 YFSETQ come from the germline V gene. V shed 4 bases and J shed 2 bases, with 12 bases lying between them. This CDR3 region has 14 residues. CDR3 nucleotides: TGCGCCAGCAGCACCGGGACGGGACAAGAGACCCAGTACTTC. Encoded protein: CASSTGTGQETQYF.

The chain combines TRBV20-1 with TRBJ2-7; 9 bases are a match to TRBD1. The CDR3 contains 16 residues. From germline, CDR1 is DFQATT and CDR2 SNEGSKA (reference sequence). V dropped 2 bases and J dropped 6; count of bases not matched to a gene: 14. In DNA form, the CDR3 reads TGCAGTGCTAGAAGAGTAAGGGACAGGGCTTGGGGCGAGCAGTACTTC. Translated, it gives CSARRVRDRAWGEQYF.

This clonotype showed up just a few times. The V and J genes are TRBV29-1 and TRBJ1-2; D remains ambiguous. Trimming cost V 4 bases and J 5 bases, with 14 bases left between them. CDR1 SQVTM and CDR2 ANQGSEA come from the germline V gene. The CDR3 has 13 residues. CDR3 coding DNA: TGCAGCGTTGTCGCAGGCGAGTTTTATGGCTACACCTTC. This gives the protein CSVVAGEFYGYTF.

This clonotype was detected a few times. This sequence joins TRBV27 and TRBJ2-3; D not certain. Trimming removed 2 bases from V and 4 bases from J, with 13 bases in between. The CDR3 has 15 residues. Germline assignment: CDR1 MNHEY and CDR2 SMNVEV (reference sequence). Written as DNA, the CDR3 is TGTGCCAGCAGTTTAAGAGCCAGGTACGCAGATACGCAGTATTTT. It encodes CASSLRARYADTQYF.

This clonotype has a count of ten or more. One end of the junction varies from germline; a read error may be responsible. This chain links TRBV7-2 with TRBJ2-2; no reliable D call. There are 15 residues in the CDR3. The germline CDR1 and CDR2 sequences are SGHTA and FQGNSA. CDR3 sequence: CASSLARRSGKPPVF. The CDR3 bases are TGTGCCAGCAGCTTAGCAAGGCGGTCAGGAAAACCTCCTGTTTTT.

This clonotype was seen repeatedly, ten times or more. This chain connects TRBV27 to TRBJ2-1; D unclear. V lost 0 bases and J lost 4, with 7 bases in between. The CDR3 length is 14 residues. Germline CDR1 MNHEY, CDR2 SMNVEV (reference sequence). CDR3 nucleotide sequence: TGTGCCAGCAGTTTATCATGGGAATACAATGAGCAGTTCTTC. Translation gives CASSLSWEYNEQFF.

This clonotype has a count of ten or more. The J gene is TRBJ2-7, the V gene TRBV20-1; 8 bases are shared with TRBD2. CDR1 is DFQATT and CDR2 is SNEGSKA in the germline V gene (reference sequence). This CDR3 has 12 residues. The trim removed 6 bases at V and 3 bases at J, leaving 4 bases unmatched. The CDR3, as DNA: TGCAGTGCCGGGAGGGACAACTACGAGCAGTACTTC. Translation gives CSAGRDNYEQYF.

The CDR3 DNA follows: TGTGCCATCAGTGAGCAGGGGGCCAATCAGCCCCAGCATTTT. It encodes CAISEQGANQPQHF. V and J are TRBV10-3 and TRBJ1-5, with 8 bases identical to TRBD1. Per the germline V gene, CDR1 is ENHRY and CDR2 is SYGVKD. The CDR3 totals 14 residues. The trim removed 2 bases at V and 3 bases at J, leaving 0 bases unmatched.

This clonotype occurred a few times. V is TRBV20-1 and J is TRBJ2-5, with TRBD2 matching 12 bases. The CDR3 sequence is 16 residues long. Unmatched junction bases numbered 16, after V lost 0 bases and J lost 14 bases. CDR1 is DFQATT, CDR2 SNEGSKA, per germline (reference sequence). Here the CDR3 DNA reads TGCAGTGCTAGAGATCTCTCGACTAGCGGGAGCCGGGGGACCTACTTC. It encodes CSARDLSTSGSRGTYF.

This clonotype was seen a few times. The genes are TRBV25-1 and TRBJ1-5, with D unclear. Trimming pared 3 bases from V and 4 bases from J, leaving 10 bases between. Germline V gene lookup returns CDR1 MGHDK and CDR2 SYGVNS. The CDR3 consists of 14 residues. The CDR3 DNA is TGTGCCAGCAGTGAGTCTGGGAAGAATCAGCCCCAGCATTTT. Translating it yields CASSESGKNQPQHF. Supplemented by reference TRBV25-1 and TRBJ1-5, the full variable domain reads EADIYQTPRYLVIGTGKKITLECSQTMGHDKMYWYQQDPGMELHLIHYSYGVNSTEKGDLSSESTVSRIRTEHFPLTLESARPSHTSQYLCASSESGKNQPQHFGDGTRLSIL.

This clonotype was detected ten times or more. The rearrangement uses TRBV7-2 and TRBJ1-1; a weak D match, TRBD1 (5 bases). Germline V gene sequence: CDR1 SGHTA, CDR2 FQGNSA. This CDR3 has 16 amino acids. Trimming removed 5 bases at V and 4 bases at J, with 20 bases between. CDR3 DNA: TGTGCCAGCAGCGGAGGGGCGCCGGCCTTGGGCACTGAAGCTTTCTTT. It translates to CASSGGAPALGTEAFF.

The J gene is TRBJ1-1, the V gene TRBV18; tentatively, D is TRBD1 (5 bases). Trimming removed 8 bases from V and 1 base from J, with 20 bases in between. The CDR3 sequence is 16 residues long. CDR1 and CDR2 from the germline V gene are KGHSH and LQKENI. CDR3 sequence: CASTPPYGQGNTEAFF. The CDR3 bases are TGTGCCAGCACCCCCCCTTACGGGCAGGGGAACACTGAAGCTTTCTTT.

This clonotype was observed at least ten times. The chain joins TRBV4-3 to TRBJ1-4; D may be TRBD1 (5 bases). With 1 base removed from V and 0 bases from J, the gap between germline ends came to 9 bases. The germline CDR1 and CDR2 sequences are LGHNA and YSLEER. This CDR3 contains 16 residues. CDR3 amino acids: CASSQGKTATNEKLFF. The CDR3 nucleotides read TGCGCCAGCAGCCAAGGCAAGACAGCAACTAATGAAAAACTGTTTTTT.

The chain carries TRBV24-1 and TRBJ2-3; D tentatively reads TRBD1 or TRBD2 (6 bases each). CDR3 length equals 13 residues. V lost 10 bases, J lost 1 base, and 11 bases lay in between. CDR1 and CDR2 (germline): KGHDR, SFDVKD. CDR3 in amino acids: CATRDIGTDTQYF. DNA of the CDR3: TGTGCCACGCGGGACATTGGCACAGATACGCAGTATTTT.

The rearrangement joins TRBV12-3 or TRBV12-4 to TRBJ2-3; 7 bases line up with TRBD2. This CDR3 contains 12 residues. With 1 base clipped from V and 14 bases from J, the junction kept 6 bases outside the gene matches. This CDR3 reads CASSLGDYRLYF. The CDR3 DNA follows: TGTGCCAGCAGTTTAGGGGACTACAGGTTGTATTTT.

This clonotype turned up a few times. The V call is TRBV5-6, the J call TRBJ2-5, with 10 bases that match TRBD2. V lost 0 bases, J lost 4 bases, and 12 bases stayed unmatched. Germline V lookup: CDR1 SGHDT, CDR2 YYEEEE. The CDR3 loop spans 18 amino acids. The CDR3 sequence: CASSLGPPVAGGGETQYF. CDR3 nucleotides: TGTGCCAGCAGCTTGGGCCCTCCGGTAGCGGGGGGAGGAGAGACCCAGTACTTC.

There are many counts of this clonotype. The V gene is TRBV28, the J gene TRBJ1-5; the D is unclear. The CDR3 consists of 14 residues. CDR1 is MDHEN and CDR2 is SYDVKM in the germline V gene. Trimming removed 3 bases from V and 0 bases from J, with 6 bases in between. The CDR3 reads CASSFPGSNQPQHF. The CDR3 bases are TGTGCCAGCAGTTTCCCGGGTAGCAATCAGCCCCAGCATTTT. The full variable domain, with the rest looked up from reference TRBV28 and TRBJ1-5, is DVKVTQSSRYLVKRTGEKVFLECVQDMDHENMFWYRQDPGLGLRLIYFSYDVKMKEKGDIPEGYSVSREKKERFSLILESASTNQTSMYLCASSFPGSNQPQHFGDGTRLSIL.